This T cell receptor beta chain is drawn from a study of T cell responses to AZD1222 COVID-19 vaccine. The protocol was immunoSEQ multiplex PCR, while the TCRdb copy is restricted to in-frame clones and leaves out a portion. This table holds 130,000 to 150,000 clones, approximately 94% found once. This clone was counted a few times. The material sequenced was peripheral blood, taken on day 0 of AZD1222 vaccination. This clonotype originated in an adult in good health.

The CDR3, as DNA: TGTGCCAGCAGTTCTACAGGGCTGGCTTTTAATTCACCCCTCCACTTT. It yields the protein CASSSTGLAFNSPLHF. The V and J genes are TRBV6-5 and TRBJ1-6, with TRBD1 as a possible D gene (6 bases). The CDR3 is made up of 16 amino acids. V lost 4 bases and J lost 6, with 16 bases in between. CDR1 and CDR2 from the germline V gene are MNHEY and SVGAGI.